This passage covers 24 T cell receptor beta chains from one sample sequenced in a study of blood T cell repertoires in COVID-19. TCRdb's copy holds only in-frame clones and misses some; the assay was immunoSEQ multiplex PCR. The table lists some 51,000 clones, approximately 89% of them singletons. Material for sequencing was peripheral blood. The receptors originated from a man aged 50-59 years with acute or convalescent COVID-19.

This sequence joins TRBV9 and TRBJ1-5, with D tentatively TRBD1 (6 bases). The CDR3 runs 15 residues. With 0 bases removed from V and 4 bases from J, the gap between germline ends came to 11 bases. Germline V gene lookup returns CDR1 SGDLS and CDR2 YYNGEE. CDR3 sequence reads: CASSVGGGTNQPQHF. CDR3 in DNA: TGTGCCAGCAGCGTAGGGGGGGGCACAAATCAGCCCCAGCATTTT.

The rearrangement links TRBV6-1 to TRBJ1-5, with D possibly being TRBD1 (6 bases). CDR3 length: 14 residues. Trimming cost V 3 bases and J 6 bases, with 12 bases left between them. Germline V lookup: CDR1 MNHNS, CDR2 SASEGT. CDR3 loop: CASSEKSQGQPQHF. The CDR3 region has the DNA TGTGCCAGCAGTGAGAAGTCACAGGGTCAGCCCCAGCATTTT.

The genes are TRBV19 and TRBJ2-1; a possible D gene is TRBD2 (6 bases). Trimming shortened V by 5 bases and J by 6 bases, and 8 bases separated the two germline ends. The CDR3 extends over 12 amino acids. Germline V gene sequence: CDR1 LNHDA, CDR2 SQIVND (reference sequence). The CDR3 coding sequence is TGTGCCAGTAGTCGGGGGACCAATGAGCAGTTCTTC. It yields the protein CASSRGTNEQFF.

J is TRBJ1-3 and V is TRBV29-1, with D maybe TRBD1 (6 bases). Germline CDR1 SQVTM, CDR2 ANQGSEA. CDR3 size: 13 residues. The CDR3: CSGTGSSGNTIYF. The CDR3 DNA sequence: TGCAGTGGCACAGGGAGCTCTGGAAACACCATATATTTT.

The rearrangement uses TRBV7-2 and TRBJ2-7; 9 bases map to TRBD1. Germline V gene data show CDR1 as SGHTA and CDR2 as FQGNSA. V trimming: 2 bases; J trimming: 6 bases; junction bases outside the gene matches: 11. The CDR3 consists of 16 residues. CDR3 in DNA: TGTGCCAGCAGCTTATTATGGGTTCGGGACAGGGCCGAGCAGTACTTC. Amino acid sequence: CASSLLWVRDRAEQYF. The whole variable domain, remainder taken from reference TRBV7-2 and TRBJ2-7, is GAGVSQSPSNKVTEKGKDVELRCDPISGHTALYWYRQSLGQGLEFLIYFQGNSAPDKSGLPSDRFSAERTGGSVSTLTIQRTQQEDSAVYLCASSLLWVRDRAEQYFGPGTRLTVT.

This clone was observed a single time. The V call is TRBV19, the J call TRBJ1-2; D is perhaps TRBD1 (5 bases). The CDR3 length is 15 residues. The ends were cut back, 1 base at V and 5 bases at J, with 14 bases in the middle. The germline CDR1 and CDR2 sequences are LNHDA and SQIVND (reference sequence). The CDR3 DNA is TGTGCCAGTAGTATAGGGCGGGGCAGGGTTTATGGCTACACCTTC. Encoded protein: CASSIGRGRVYGYTF.

The genes are TRBV24-1 and TRBJ1-2, with 9 bases identical to TRBD1. This CDR3 contains 15 residues. Losses at the gene ends were 3 bases for V and 6 bases for J; bases not matched to a gene: 7. Germline V gene data show CDR1 as KGHDR and CDR2 as SFDVKD. CDR3 sequence: CATSDPGTGLHGYTF. CDR3 sequence (DNA): TGTGCCACCAGTGATCCCGGGACAGGGTTGCATGGCTACACCTTC.

The chain is built from TRBV6-6 and TRBJ2-1, with TRBD2 identical over 13 bases. V was clipped by 11 bases and J by 3 bases; unmatched bases: 4. This CDR3 spans 14 amino acids. CDR1 and CDR2 from the germline V gene are MNHNY and SVGAGI (reference sequence). In nucleotides, the CDR3 is TGTGCCGCTACTAGCGGGGGGGTCTACAATGAGCAGTTCTTC. Its translation: CAATSGGVYNEQFF.

The gene calls are TRBV5-1 and TRBJ2-6; 7 bases agree with TRBD1. Losses at the gene ends were 4 bases for V and 2 bases for J; bases not matched to a gene: 6. CDR1 and CDR2 (germline): SGHRS, YFSETQ. The CDR3 spans 16 residues. Here the CDR3 reads CASSATGTAGANVLTF. The CDR3 region has the DNA TGCGCCAGCAGCGCGACAGGGACGGCTGGGGCCAACGTCCTGACTTTC.

This clone appeared a single time. This rearrangement joins TRBV12-5 to TRBJ2-1; 10 nucleotides align to TRBD2. Unmatched junction bases numbered 4, after V lost 0 bases and J lost 2 bases. This CDR3 is 17 amino acids long. Germline values: CDR1 LGHNT, CDR2 FRNRAP. CDR3 coding DNA: TGTGCTAGTGGTTTGGTACCTGGGACTAGCGCCTACAATGAGCAGTTCTTC. It translates to CASGLVPGTSAYNEQFF.

This sequence joins TRBV7-9 and TRBJ1-6; 9 positions match TRBD1. This CDR3 has 16 amino acids. Per germline, CDR1 SEHNR and CDR2 FQNEAQ (reference sequence). V was clipped by 5 bases and J by 2 bases; unmatched bases: 4. Here the CDR3 reads CASSRDRAPYNSPLHF. Written as DNA, the CDR3 is TGTGCCAGCAGCCGGGACAGGGCCCCCTATAATTCACCCCTCCACTTT.

This chain links TRBV28 with TRBJ1-2; D remains unclear. Trimming shortened V by 8 bases and J by 4 bases, and 14 bases separated the two germline ends. This CDR3 spans 13 amino acids. Per germline, CDR1 MDHEN and CDR2 SYDVKM. The CDR3 DNA follows: TGTGCCAGCTCCCTCGGAGACTTCTATGGCTACACCTTC. Translated, it gives CASSLGDFYGYTF.

The chain links TRBV2 to TRBJ1-5; D is unclear. Germline V gives CDR1 SNHLY, CDR2 FYNNEI. With 3 bases removed from V and 0 bases from J, the gap between germline ends came to 9 bases. The CDR3 sequence is 15 residues long. CDR3 bases: TGTGCCAGCAGTGAGGGAGTTTATAGCAATCAGCCCCAGCATTTT. Translated: CASSEGVYSNQPQHF.

The V call is TRBV7-8, the J call TRBJ2-7, with a possible D match to TRBD2 (6 bases). Trimming removed 5 bases at V and 1 base at J, with 12 bases between. Looked up from germline, CDR1 is SGHVS and CDR2 is FQNEAQ. The length of the CDR3 is 14 residues. The CDR3 is CASSHRDSSYEQYF. CDR3 DNA sequence: TGTGCCAGCAGCCACCGGGACTCATCCTACGAGCAGTACTTC.

The chain combines TRBV5-1 with TRBJ1-1, with TRBD1 matching 8 bases. The CDR3 length is 13 residues. Trimming cost V 5 bases and J 4 bases; bases outside gene matches: 4. CDR1 and CDR2 (germline): SGHRS, YFSETQ. The CDR3 DNA reads as TGCGCCAGCAGGTCAACAGGGGGCACTGAAGCTTTCTTT. It is translated as CASRSTGGTEAFF. The full variable domain, in which reference TRBV5-1 and TRBJ1-1 provide the parts outside the CDR3, is KAGVTQTPRYLIKTRGQQVTLSCSPISGHRSVSWYQQTPGQGLQFLFEYFSETQRNKGNFPGRFSGRQFSNSRSEMNVSTLELGDSALYLCASRSTGGTEAFFGQGTRLTVV.

The chain carries TRBV6-2 or TRBV6-3 and TRBJ1-1, with a tentative D call TRBD1 (5 bases). There are 15 residues in the CDR3. Trimming took 6 bases from V and 4 from J, leaving 18 bases between them. CDR1 and CDR2 (germline): MNHEY, SVGEGT. The CDR3 nucleotides read TGTGCCAGCAGCCCCCCCGCCCCGGGGGGCACTGAAGCTTTCTTT. It translates to CASSPPAPGGTEAFF.

CDR3 sequence reads: CASSSPGRGTYNEQFF. CDR3 DNA sequence: TGTGCCAGCAGCTCACCGGGGCGGGGGACCTACAATGAGCAGTTCTTC. V is TRBV11-2 and J is TRBJ2-1, with 7 bases aligning to TRBD2. The ends lost 4 bases at V and 2 bases at J; junction bases unmatched: 8. This CDR3 is built from 16 residues. Germline lookup yields CDR1 SGHAT and CDR2 FQNNGV.

The CDR3 here is CASSAEGNWGYTF. The CDR3 bases are TGTGCCAGCAGCGCGGAGGGGAATTGGGGCTACACCTTC. The rearrangement joins TRBV9 to TRBJ1-2; D might be TRBD1 (5 bases). The CDR3 is made up of 13 amino acids. V was cut by 3 bases and J by 8 bases, with 14 bases left in between. Germline CDR1 is SGDLS and CDR2 is YYNGEE.

This sequence joins TRBV4-1 and TRBJ2-7, with 9 bases aligning to TRBD1. V dropped 0 bases and J dropped 1; count of bases not matched to a gene: 7. The CDR3 sequence is 17 residues long. In germline, CDR1 is MGHRA, CDR2 YSYEKL. The CDR3 DNA reads TGCGCCAGCAGCCAAGATCAGACAGGGGGTGGATCCTACGAGCAGTACTTC. This translates into CASSQDQTGGGSYEQYF.

V is TRBV19 and J is TRBJ1-5; TRBD1 agrees at 10 bases. This CDR3 contains 14 residues. Germline V gene lookup returns CDR1 LNHDA and CDR2 SQIVND (reference sequence). Trimming at V came to 8 bases and at J to 7 bases, leaving 8 bases not matched to a gene. The DNA for the CDR3 is TGTGCCAGTTCCCCGCCGACAGGGGGCCAGCCCCAGCATTTT. Protein sequence: CASSPPTGGQPQHF.

This chain connects TRBV19 to TRBJ2-7, with D maybe TRBD2 (7 bases). The germline CDR1 and CDR2 sequences are LNHDA and SQIVND (reference sequence). This CDR3 comprises 14 residues. V gave up 2 bases and J gave up 7 bases, with 15 bases separating them. The CDR3 nucleotides read TGTGCCAGTAGTATATCGGGGGGCTCGCGGGAGCAGTACTTC. Translating gives CASSISGGSREQYF.

Written as DNA, the CDR3 is TGTGCCACCAGTGAAAATAAATACACAGATACGCAGTATTTT. Residues: CATSENKYTDTQYF. The chain uses TRBV24-1 and TRBJ2-3; no clear D gene. The length of the CDR3 is 14 residues. V was clipped by 4 bases and J by 2 bases, with 9 bases between them. Per the germline V gene, CDR1 is KGHDR and CDR2 is SFDVKD.

The chain uses TRBV3-1 (or the pseudogene TRBV3-2) and TRBJ1-2; 8 bases fit TRBD1. The germline V gene encodes CDR1 LGHDT and CDR2 YNNKEL (reference sequence). The ends lost 3 bases at V and 10 bases at J; junction bases unmatched: 4. This CDR3 is built from 12 residues. The CDR3 protein is CASSQQGAIYTF. CDR3 DNA: TGTGCCAGCAGCCAGCAGGGGGCGATCTACACCTTC.

CDR3 region: CASSIEGTGGSYEQYF. The CDR3, as DNA: TGTGCCAGTAGTATAGAGGGGACAGGCGGATCCTACGAGCAGTACTTC. This rearrangement joins TRBV19 to TRBJ2-7; 8 bases match TRBD1. Unmatched junction bases numbered 5, after V lost 0 bases and J lost 1 base. The V gene's germline CDR1 is LNHDA and CDR2 SQIVND (reference sequence). The CDR3 contains 16 residues.